This T cell receptor beta chain was identified during a study of spatial heterogeneity in lung cancer. Looking at the study overall: A consistent excess of beta-chain over alpha-chain sequences was detected. Study-wide results and caveats: In tumors, expanded intratumoral alpha and beta TCR counts tracked mutation counts.

TCRdb fed the 5' RACE reads into MiXCR, producing one record per CDR3 protein. The data hold 15,000 to 20,000 distinct CDR3 sequences, with approximately 6.2% observed a single time. This clonotype came up many times. Its antigen is still unknown. V gave up 5 bases and J gave up 3 bases, with 8 bases separating them. Germline V gives CDR1 MNHEY, CDR2 SVGEGT. CDR3 length: 13 residues. Noted time point: sample taken at primary tumor resection. V gene TRBV6-2 or TRBV6-3 combines with J gene TRBJ1-5, with D tentatively TRBD1 (6 bases). This TCR was recovered from a male donor with early-stage non-small cell lung cancer. The specimen comprised lung tumor tissue, sampled at surgery. CDR3 DNA: TGTGCCAGCAGTGACAGGATCAATCAGCCCCAGCATTTT. Translated: CASSDRINQPQHF.